The sequence of this T cell receptor beta chain was determined in a study of shared clonotypes between healthy human individuals. Looking at the study overall: Donors, aged 18 to 49, were a couple of women and three men. Findings and caveats of the study: Against clonotypes common to all four donors, non-shared ones had lower generation probabilities. Naive CD4 clonotype sharing across several donors was roughly 5%.

Note on this clone: Its matching antigen is unknown.

Germline values: CDR1 MNHEY, CDR2 SVGAGI. The V gene lost 0 bases and the J gene lost 15 bases, with 15 bases spanning the gap. This CDR3 is 13 amino acids long. For each subset, genomic DNA was distributed in equal portions over several immunoSEQ plates. The table came from immunoSEQ multiplex PCR; TCRdb's copy has only in-frame clones and leaves some out. This table holds under 2.5 million clones, under 95% found once. The clonotype comes from a man aged 18 to 29 in good health. Some clones in this sample may be carry-over from other donors' samples. V and J are TRBV6-5 and TRBJ2-1, with D perhaps matching TRBD1 or TRBD2 (5 bases each). Material: naive CD4+ T cells from PBMCs. As to subset: CD45RA+ positively selected. The CDR3 region is CASSYSGDGVAFF. The CDR3 DNA reads as TGTGCCAGCAGTTACTCCGGGGACGGGGTAGCGTTCTTC.